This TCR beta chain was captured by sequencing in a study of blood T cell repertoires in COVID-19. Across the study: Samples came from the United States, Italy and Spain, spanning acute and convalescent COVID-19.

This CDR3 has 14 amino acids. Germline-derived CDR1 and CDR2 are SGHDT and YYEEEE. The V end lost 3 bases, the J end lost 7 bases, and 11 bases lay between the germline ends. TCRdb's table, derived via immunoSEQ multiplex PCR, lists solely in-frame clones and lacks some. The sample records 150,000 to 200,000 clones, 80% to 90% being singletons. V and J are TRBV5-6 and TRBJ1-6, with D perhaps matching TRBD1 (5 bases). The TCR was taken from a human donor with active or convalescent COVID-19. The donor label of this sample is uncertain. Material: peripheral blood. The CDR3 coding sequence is TGTGCCAGCAGCTGGGGGGAATCCAATTCACCCCTCCACTTT. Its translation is CASSWGESNSPLHF.